A single sample is the source of the 15 T cell receptor beta chains below, sequenced in a study of T cells in Graves' hyperthyroidism and ophthalmopathy. RNA transcripts gave rise to amplified TCR beta CDR3 regions. TCR CDR3 underwent first-round RT-PCR with the HTBI primer set. Using its own MiXCR run on the multiplex PCR reads, TCRdb lists one record per CDR3 protein. The table shows approximately 98,000 distinct CDR3 sequences, with 35% to 45% occurring only once. Sequenced material: peripheral blood or thyroid tissue (not recorded which). Receptors were obtained from a woman aged 30 to 39 with Graves' hyperthyroidism.

Concerning this clonotype: A read error is possible here, since a much larger clone lies one base away. This chain uses TRBV5-6 with TRBJ2-5, with D perhaps given as TRBD1 or TRBD2 (5 bases each). The germline V gene has CDR1 SGHDT and CDR2 YYEEEE. V was cut by 1 base and J by 5 bases, with 15 bases left in between. This CDR3 comprises 15 residues. DNA of the CDR3: TGTGCCAGCAGCTTGTGTAATGGGGGACGGGAGACCCAGTACTTC. Translated, it gives CASSLCNGGRETQYF.

The chain is built from TRBV7-3 and TRBJ1-1; tentative D call: TRBD1 (5 bases). CDR1 is SGHTA and CDR2 is FQGTGA in the germline V gene. The CDR3 consists of 14 residues. The V end lost 5 bases, the J end lost 3 bases, and 13 bases lay between the germline ends. The chain's CDR3 is CASSRAGGDTEAFF. The CDR3 nucleotides read TGTGCCAGCAGCCGAGCGGGGGGGGACACTGAAGCTTTCTTT. Supplemented by reference TRBV7-3 and TRBJ1-1, the full variable domain reads GAGVSQTPSNKVTEKGKYVELRCDPISGHTALYWYRQSLGQGPEFLIYFQGTGAADDSGLPNDRFFAVRPEGSVSTLKIQRTERGDSAVYLCASSRAGGDTEAFFGQGTRLTVV.

This clonotype was seen repeatedly, ten times or more. The chain joins TRBV7-9 to TRBJ2-7; 7 bases match TRBD2. CDR3 length: 15 amino acids. Germline-derived CDR1 and CDR2 are SEHNR and FQNEAQ (reference sequence). After removal of 5 bases from V and 2 bases from J, the junction contained 9 bases not matched to a gene. Here the CDR3 DNA reads TGTGCCAGCAGCACGGGACTAAGCGGGGCCTACGAGCAGTACTTC. Translated, it gives CASSTGLSGAYEQYF.

J is TRBJ2-7 and V is TRBV7-9; 7 nucleotides agree with TRBD2. The CDR3 length is 15 residues. Germline loops: CDR1 SEHNR, CDR2 FQNEAQ (reference sequence). The ends lost 4 bases at V and 1 base at J; junction bases unmatched: 7. The CDR3 DNA follows: TGTGCCAGCAGCTCACCGGGGGGACCATCCTACGAGCAGTACTTC. Translation gives CASSSPGGPSYEQYF.

The rearrangement joins TRBV7-2 to TRBJ1-1, with D possibly TRBD1 on 5 matching bases. Trimming left V 0 bases short and J 2 bases short, with 10 bases between. This CDR3 contains 15 residues. Germline loops: CDR1 SGHTA, CDR2 FQGNSA. The CDR3 is CASSLAGHLNTEAFF. The CDR3 DNA sequence: TGTGCCAGCAGCTTAGCAGGACACCTAAACACTGAAGCTTTCTTT.

On this clonotype itself: A read error may be the cause here, since a much bigger clone is one base away. No conserved phenylalanine or tryptophan ends this CDR3, so it is likely a read error. The chain has TRBV9 and TRBJ2-3; 9 nucleotides line up with TRBD2. This CDR3 comprises 16 residues. The V gene end was trimmed by 0 bases and the J gene end by 1 base; junction bases not matched to a gene: 3. Germline CDR1 is SGDLS and CDR2 is YYNGEE. The CDR3 is CASSVAVAGGTDTQYC. CDR3 sequence (DNA): TGTGCCAGCAGCGTAGCCGTAGCGGGAGGCACAGATACGCAGTATTGT.

This clonotype was counted at least ten times. The chain carries TRBV4-2 and TRBJ2-5, with D perhaps TRBD2 (7 bases). CDR3 length equals 16 residues. V was trimmed by 2 bases and J by 1 base, leaving 14 bases between them. Germline V gives CDR1 LGHNA, CDR2 YNFKEQ. The CDR3 region has the DNA TGTGCCAGCAGCCAAAGGGGGGGTGGAGTCCAAGAGACCCAGTACTTC. This codes for CASSQRGGGVQETQYF.

Many counts were recorded for this clonotype. V gene TRBV10-3 combines with J gene TRBJ2-7; TRBD2 agrees at 10 bases. Germline loops: CDR1 ENHRY, CDR2 SYGVKD. The J segment lost 5 bases and the V segment lost 8 bases, leaving 6 bases of the junction unmatched. The length of the CDR3 is 13 residues. The CDR3 coding sequence is TGTGCCATCTGCAAGCGGGAGGGGGACGAGCAGTACTTC. As protein: CAICKREGDEQYF.

In regard to this clonotype: The CDR3 does not close with the conserved phenylalanine or tryptophan, likely indicating a read error. The CDR3 loop reads CASSPRQGRSYEQYL. The CDR3 bases are TGTGCCAGCAGCCCCCGGCAGGGTCGCTCCTACGAGCAGTACTTA. The V gene is TRBV5-1, the J gene TRBJ2-7; D perhaps matches TRBD1 (5 bases). The CDR3 runs to 15 residues. The germline V gene encodes CDR1 SGHRS and CDR2 YFSETQ.

The chain couples TRBV7-3 to TRBJ2-7; 7 positions agree with TRBD2. The germline CDR1 and CDR2 sequences are SGHTA and FQGTGA. This CDR3 is 13 amino acids long. The ends lost 6 bases at V and 3 bases at J; junction bases unmatched: 5. The CDR3 sequence is CASSSGLGYEQYF. The CDR3 DNA sequence: TGTGCCAGCAGTAGCGGGCTAGGCTACGAGCAGTACTTC.

In its sample, this clonotype was seen many times. CDR3 sequence reads: CASSFRLGQPQHF. CDR3 sequence (DNA): TGTGCCAGTAGTTTCAGGTTGGGGCAGCCCCAGCATTTT. The chain combines TRBV19 with TRBJ1-5; no clear D. The germline CDR1 and CDR2 sequences are LNHDA and SQIVND (reference sequence). Trimming stripped 5 bases from V and 7 bases from J, with 12 bases between. This CDR3 comprises 13 residues.

About this clonotype: Given a much more abundant clone one base away, this may be a read error. This chain uses TRBV28 with TRBJ1-1; D remains unclear. This CDR3 is 13 amino acids long. Trimming left V 5 bases short and J 4 bases short, with 11 bases between. CDR1 is MDHEN and CDR2 is SYDVKM in the germline V gene. CDR3 sequence: CASSTPLSTEAFF. Written as DNA, the CDR3 is TGTGCCAGCAGTACACCGTTGAGCACTGAAGCTTTCTTT.

This clonotype was observed many times. The rearrangement joins TRBV5-5 to TRBJ2-3; the D call may be TRBD1 or TRBD2 (5 bases each). The CDR3 loop spans 14 amino acids. The V gene's germline CDR1 is SGHKS and CDR2 YYEKEE (reference sequence). Trimming stripped 3 bases from V and 6 bases from J, with 14 bases between. The CDR3 loop reads CASSYRDADDTQYF. CDR3 sequence (DNA): TGTGCCAGCAGCTACCGGGACGCCGACGATACGCAGTATTTT.

The table lists this clonotype with many counts. This chain connects TRBV5-1 to TRBJ2-5; D gene uncertain. Germline CDR1 reads SGHRS; CDR2 reads YFSETQ. The CDR3 runs 13 residues. V lost 4 bases and J lost 2, with 9 bases in between. CDR3 region: CASSPLGQETQYF. The CDR3 nucleotides read TGCGCCAGCAGCCCTTTGGGACAAGAGACCCAGTACTTC. The variable domain in full, completed from reference TRBV5-1 and TRBJ2-5, reads KAGVTQTPRYLIKTRGQQVTLSCSPISGHRSVSWYQQTPGQGLQFLFEYFSETQRNKGNFPGRFSGRQFSNSRSEMNVSTLELGDSALYLCASSPLGQETQYFGPGTRLLVL.

This clonotype has a count of ten or more. The DNA of the CDR3 is TGTGCCAGCAGTGAATGGCAGGGTCAGACTGATACGCAGTATTTT. Encoded protein: CASSEWQGQTDTQYF. The chain links TRBV6-6 to TRBJ2-3; tentatively, D is TRBD1 (5 bases). The CDR3 extends over 15 amino acids. The V gene lost 5 bases and the J gene lost 6 bases, with 18 bases spanning the gap. CDR1 and CDR2 from the germline V gene are MNHNY and SVGAGI (reference sequence).